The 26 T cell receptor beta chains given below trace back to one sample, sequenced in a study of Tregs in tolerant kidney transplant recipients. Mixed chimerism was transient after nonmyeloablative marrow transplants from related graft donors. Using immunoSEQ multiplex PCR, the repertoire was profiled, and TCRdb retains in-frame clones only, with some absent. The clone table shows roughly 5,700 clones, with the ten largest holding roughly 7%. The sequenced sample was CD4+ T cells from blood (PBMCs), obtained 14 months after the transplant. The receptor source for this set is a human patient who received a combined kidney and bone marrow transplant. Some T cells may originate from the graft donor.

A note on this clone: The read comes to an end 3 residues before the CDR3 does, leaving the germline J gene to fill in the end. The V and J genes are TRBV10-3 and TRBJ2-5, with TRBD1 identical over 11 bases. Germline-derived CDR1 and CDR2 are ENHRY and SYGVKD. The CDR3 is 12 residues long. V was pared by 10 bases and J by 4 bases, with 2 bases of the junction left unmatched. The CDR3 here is CASGTGGETQYF. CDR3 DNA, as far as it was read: TGTGCCAGCGGGACAGGGGGAGAGACC.

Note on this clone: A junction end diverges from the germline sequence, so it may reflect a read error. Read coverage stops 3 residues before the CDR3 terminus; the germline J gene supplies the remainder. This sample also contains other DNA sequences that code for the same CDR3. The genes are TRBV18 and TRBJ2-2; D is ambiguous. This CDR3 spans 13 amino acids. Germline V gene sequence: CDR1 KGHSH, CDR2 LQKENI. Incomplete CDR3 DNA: TGCGCCAGCTCTCCCCAAAACACCGGGGAG. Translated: CASSPQNTGE. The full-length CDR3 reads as CASSPQNTGELFF.

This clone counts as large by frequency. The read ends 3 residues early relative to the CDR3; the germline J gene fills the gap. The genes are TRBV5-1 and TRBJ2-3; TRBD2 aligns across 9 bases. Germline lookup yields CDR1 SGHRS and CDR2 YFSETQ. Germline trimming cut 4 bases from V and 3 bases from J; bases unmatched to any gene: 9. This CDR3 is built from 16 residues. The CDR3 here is CASSPSRGGRTDTQYF. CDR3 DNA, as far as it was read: TGCGCCAGCAGCCCGTCGCGGGGGGGCCGTACAGATACG.

Partial CDR3 DNA: TGTGCCAGCAGCCGAGACAGGTGGACGGGCGCCTACGAG. Amino acid sequence: CASSRDRWTGAYE. The entire CDR3 is CASSRDRWTGAYEQYF. V gene TRBV7-6 combines with J gene TRBJ2-7, with D maybe TRBD1 (6 bases). Read sequence stops 3 residues before the CDR3 end, and the germline J gene provides the missing end. CDR3 length: 16 residues. The V end lost 5 bases, the J end lost 2 bases, and 19 bases lay between the germline ends. Germline V lookup: CDR1 SGHVS, CDR2 FNYEAQ.

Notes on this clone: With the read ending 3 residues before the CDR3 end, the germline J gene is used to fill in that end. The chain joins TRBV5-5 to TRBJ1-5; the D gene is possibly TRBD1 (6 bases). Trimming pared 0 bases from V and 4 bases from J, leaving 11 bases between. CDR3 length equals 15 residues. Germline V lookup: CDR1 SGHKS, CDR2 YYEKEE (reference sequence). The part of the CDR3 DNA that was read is TGTGCCAGCAGCTTGGGGGGGCTAAGGAATCAGCCC. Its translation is CASSLGGLRNQP. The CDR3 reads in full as CASSLGGLRNQPQHF.

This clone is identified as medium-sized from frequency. CDR3 bases read: TGTGCCAGCAGCCAGTTGGGCGGCGGGGTCAATGAG. Its protein product is CASSQLGGGVNE. Given in full, the CDR3 is CASSQLGGGVNEQFF. V gene TRBV7-9 combines with J gene TRBJ2-1; D perhaps matches TRBD2 (6 bases). The CDR3 end lies 3 residues beyond the end of the read and is filled in from the germline J gene. CDR1 is SEHNR, CDR2 FQNEAQ, per germline (reference sequence). With 5 bases removed from V and 6 bases from J, the gap between germline ends came to 17 bases. The CDR3 totals 15 residues. Looking up the rest from reference TRBV7-9 and TRBJ2-1 gives the full variable domain: DTGVSQNPRHKITKRGQNVTFRCDPISEHNRLYWYRQTLGQGPEFLTYFQNEAQLEKSRLLSDRFSAERPKGSFSTLEIQRTEQGDSAMYLCASSQLGGGVNEQFFGPGTRLTVL.

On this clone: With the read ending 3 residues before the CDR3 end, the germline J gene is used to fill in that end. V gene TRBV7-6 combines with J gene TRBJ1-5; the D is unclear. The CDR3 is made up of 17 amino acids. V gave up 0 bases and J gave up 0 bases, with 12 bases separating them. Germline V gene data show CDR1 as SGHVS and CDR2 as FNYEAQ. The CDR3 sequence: CASSLAPKSFSNQPQHF. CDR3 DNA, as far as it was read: TGTGCCAGCAGCTTAGCTCCTAAGTCCTTTAGCAATCAGCCC.

CDR3 DNA, as far as it was read: TGCAGCGCAATAGTGGGGGGGCCGAGAAACATT. It is translated as CSAIVGGPRNI. The entire CDR3 is CSAIVGGPRNIQYF. This rearrangement joins TRBV20-1 to TRBJ2-4; D is possibly TRBD2 (7 bases). The CDR3 end is not reached by the read, which stops 3 residues before it; the germline J gene fills it in. Germline-derived CDR1 and CDR2 are DFQATT and SNEGSKA (reference sequence). The CDR3 length is 14 residues.

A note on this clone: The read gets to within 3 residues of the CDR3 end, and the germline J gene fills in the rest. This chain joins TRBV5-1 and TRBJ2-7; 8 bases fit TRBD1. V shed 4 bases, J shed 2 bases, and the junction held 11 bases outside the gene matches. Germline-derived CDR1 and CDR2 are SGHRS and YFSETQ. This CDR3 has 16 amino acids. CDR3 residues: CASSRRPGQATYEQYF. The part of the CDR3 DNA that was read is TGCGCCAGCAGCCGGAGACCGGGACAGGCTACCTACGAG.

The CDR3 bases that were read are TGTGCCAGCAGTGGTCAAGGACAGAGTGACTATGGC. This sequence encodes CASSGQGQSDYG. The complete CDR3 protein is CASSGQGQSDYGYTF. The chain joins TRBV6-1 to TRBJ1-2; D may be TRBD1 (6 bases). Coverage ceases 3 residues before the CDR3 finishes, and the germline J gene fills in the end. This CDR3 is built from 15 residues. The germline V gene encodes CDR1 MNHNS and CDR2 SASEGT. The V and J ends lost 4 bases and 3 bases respectively, with 15 bases between them.

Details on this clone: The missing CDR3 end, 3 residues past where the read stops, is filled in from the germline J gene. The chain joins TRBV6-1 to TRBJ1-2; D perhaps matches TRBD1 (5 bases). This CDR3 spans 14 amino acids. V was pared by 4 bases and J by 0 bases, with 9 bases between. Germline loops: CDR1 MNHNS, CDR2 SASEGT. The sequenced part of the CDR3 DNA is TGTGCCAGCAGTGGTAGGGGTCCTAACTATGGC. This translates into CASSGRGPNYG. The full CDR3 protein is CASSGRGPNYGYTF.

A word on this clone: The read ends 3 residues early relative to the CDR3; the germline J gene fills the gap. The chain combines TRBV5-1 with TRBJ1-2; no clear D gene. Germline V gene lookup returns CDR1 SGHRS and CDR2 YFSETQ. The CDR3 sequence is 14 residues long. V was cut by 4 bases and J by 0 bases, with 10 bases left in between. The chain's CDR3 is CASSPTATNYGYTF. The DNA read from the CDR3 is TGCGCCAGCAGCCCAACCGCGACTAACTATGGC.

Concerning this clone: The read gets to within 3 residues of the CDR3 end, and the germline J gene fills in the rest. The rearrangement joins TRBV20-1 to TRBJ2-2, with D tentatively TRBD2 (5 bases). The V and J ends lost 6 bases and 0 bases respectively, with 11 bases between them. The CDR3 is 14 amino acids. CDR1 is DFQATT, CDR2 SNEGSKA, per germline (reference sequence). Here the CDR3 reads CSAQTTANTGELFF. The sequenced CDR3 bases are TGCAGTGCCCAGACTACCGCGAACACCGGGGAG.

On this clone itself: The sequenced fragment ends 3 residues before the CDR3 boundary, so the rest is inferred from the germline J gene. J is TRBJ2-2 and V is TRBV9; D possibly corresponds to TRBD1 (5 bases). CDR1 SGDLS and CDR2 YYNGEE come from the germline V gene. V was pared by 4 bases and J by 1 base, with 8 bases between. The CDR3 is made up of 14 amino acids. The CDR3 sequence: CASSFQGNTGELFF. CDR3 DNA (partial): TGTGCCAGCAGCTTCCAGGGGAACACCGGGGAG.

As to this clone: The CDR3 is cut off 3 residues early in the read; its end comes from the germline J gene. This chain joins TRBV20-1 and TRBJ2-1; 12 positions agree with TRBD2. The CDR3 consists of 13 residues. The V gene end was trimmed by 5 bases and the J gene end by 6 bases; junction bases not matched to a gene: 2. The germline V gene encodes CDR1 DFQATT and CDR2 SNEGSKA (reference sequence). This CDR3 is CSAPSGRANEQFF. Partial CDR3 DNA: TGCAGTGCTCCTAGCGGGAGGGCCAATGAG.

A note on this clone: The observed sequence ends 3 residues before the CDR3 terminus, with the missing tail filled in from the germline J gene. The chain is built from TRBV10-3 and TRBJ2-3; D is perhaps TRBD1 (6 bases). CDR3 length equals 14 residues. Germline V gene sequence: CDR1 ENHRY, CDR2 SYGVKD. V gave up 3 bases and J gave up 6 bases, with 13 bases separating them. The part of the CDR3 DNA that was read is TGTGCCATCAGTGATGAAGGCAGGGGTGATACG. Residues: CAISDEGRGDT. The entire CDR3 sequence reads CAISDEGRGDTQYF.

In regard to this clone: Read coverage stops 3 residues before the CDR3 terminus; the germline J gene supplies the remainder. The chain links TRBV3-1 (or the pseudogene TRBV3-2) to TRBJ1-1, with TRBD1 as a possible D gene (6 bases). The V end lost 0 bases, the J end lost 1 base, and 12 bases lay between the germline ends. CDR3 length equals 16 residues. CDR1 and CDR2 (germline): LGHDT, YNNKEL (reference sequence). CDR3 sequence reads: CASSQDRKGENTEAFF. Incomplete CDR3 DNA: TGTGCCAGCAGCCAAGACCGTAAGGGGGAGAACACTGAA.

This CDR3 reads CASNVWASDTEAFF. The CDR3 DNA, read in part, is TGTGCCAGCAACGTGTGGGCCTCGGACACTGAA. The V call is TRBV2, the J call TRBJ1-1; D is ambiguous. The read comes to an end 3 residues before the CDR3 does, leaving the germline J gene to fill in the end. The CDR3 runs to 14 residues. Trimming removed 7 bases from V and 3 bases from J, with 15 bases in between. Germline V lookup: CDR1 SNHLY, CDR2 FYNNEI.

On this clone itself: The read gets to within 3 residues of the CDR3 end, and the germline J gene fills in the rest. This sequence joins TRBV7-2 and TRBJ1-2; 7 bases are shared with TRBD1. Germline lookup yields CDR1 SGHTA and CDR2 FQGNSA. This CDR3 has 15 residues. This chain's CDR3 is CASSPPPRGGGGYTF. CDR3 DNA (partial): TGTGCCAGCAGCCCACCCCCCCGGGGAGGGGGCGGC.

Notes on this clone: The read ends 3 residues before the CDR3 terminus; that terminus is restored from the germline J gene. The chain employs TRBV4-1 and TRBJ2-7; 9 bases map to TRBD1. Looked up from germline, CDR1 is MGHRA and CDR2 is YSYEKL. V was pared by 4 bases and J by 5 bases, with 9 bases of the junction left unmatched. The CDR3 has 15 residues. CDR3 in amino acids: CASSPRRDRANEQYF. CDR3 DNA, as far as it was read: TGCGCCAGCAGCCCCCGCCGGGACAGGGCCAACGAG.

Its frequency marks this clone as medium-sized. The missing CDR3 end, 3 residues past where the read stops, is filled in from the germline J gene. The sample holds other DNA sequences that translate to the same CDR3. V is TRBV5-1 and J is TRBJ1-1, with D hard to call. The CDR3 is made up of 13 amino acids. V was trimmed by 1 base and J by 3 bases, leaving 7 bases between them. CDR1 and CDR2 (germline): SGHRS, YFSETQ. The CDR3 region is CASSLTGYTEAFF. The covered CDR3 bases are TGCGCCAGCAGCTTGACGGGGTACACTGAA.

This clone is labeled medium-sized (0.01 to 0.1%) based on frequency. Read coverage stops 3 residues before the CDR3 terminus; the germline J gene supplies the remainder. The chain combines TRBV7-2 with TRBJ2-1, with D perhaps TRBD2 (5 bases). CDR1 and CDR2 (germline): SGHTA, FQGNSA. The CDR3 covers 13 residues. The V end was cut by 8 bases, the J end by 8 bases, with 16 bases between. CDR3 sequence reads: CASGLLWADEQFF. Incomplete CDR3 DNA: TGTGCCAGCGGACTCCTCTGGGCGGATGAG.

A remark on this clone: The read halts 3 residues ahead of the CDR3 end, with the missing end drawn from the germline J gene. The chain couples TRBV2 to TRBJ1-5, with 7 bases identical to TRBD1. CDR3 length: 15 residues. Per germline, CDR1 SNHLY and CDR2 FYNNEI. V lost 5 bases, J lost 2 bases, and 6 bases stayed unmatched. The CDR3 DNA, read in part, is TGTGCCAGCAGTCTACGGACAGGAGGCAATCAGCCC. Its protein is CASSLRTGGNQP. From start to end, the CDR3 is CASSLRTGGNQPQHF.

The CDR3 spells CASILKGAANEQFF. The covered CDR3 bases are TGTGCCAGCATCCTAAAGGGGGCGGCTAATGAG. The chain has TRBV7-8 and TRBJ2-1; TRBD1 matches at 7 bases. The read finishes 3 residues shy of the CDR3 end, and the germline J gene is used to complete it. Germline CDR1 and CDR2: SGHVS and FQNEAQ. After removal of 7 bases from V and 7 bases from J, the junction contained 10 bases not matched to a gene. The CDR3 has 14 amino acids.

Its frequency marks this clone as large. The CDR3 here is CSARPRDRGRPGELFF. The CDR3 DNA, read in part, is TGCAGTGCTAGACCTCGGGACAGGGGGCGCCCCGGGGAG. The chain is built from TRBV20-1 and TRBJ2-2; 12 nucleotides align to TRBD1. The observed sequence ends 3 residues before the CDR3 terminus, with the missing tail filled in from the germline J gene. V lost 2 bases to trimming and J lost 6 bases; unmatched junction nucleotides: 7. The germline CDR1 and CDR2 sequences are DFQATT and SNEGSKA (reference sequence). There are 16 residues in the CDR3.

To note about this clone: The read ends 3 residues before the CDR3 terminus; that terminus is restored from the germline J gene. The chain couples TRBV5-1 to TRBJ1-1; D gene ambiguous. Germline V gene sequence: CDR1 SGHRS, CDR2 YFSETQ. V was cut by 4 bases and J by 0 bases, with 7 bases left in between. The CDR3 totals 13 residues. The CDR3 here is CASSHRLNTEAFF. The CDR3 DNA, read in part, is TGCGCCAGCAGCCACAGATTGAACACTGAA.